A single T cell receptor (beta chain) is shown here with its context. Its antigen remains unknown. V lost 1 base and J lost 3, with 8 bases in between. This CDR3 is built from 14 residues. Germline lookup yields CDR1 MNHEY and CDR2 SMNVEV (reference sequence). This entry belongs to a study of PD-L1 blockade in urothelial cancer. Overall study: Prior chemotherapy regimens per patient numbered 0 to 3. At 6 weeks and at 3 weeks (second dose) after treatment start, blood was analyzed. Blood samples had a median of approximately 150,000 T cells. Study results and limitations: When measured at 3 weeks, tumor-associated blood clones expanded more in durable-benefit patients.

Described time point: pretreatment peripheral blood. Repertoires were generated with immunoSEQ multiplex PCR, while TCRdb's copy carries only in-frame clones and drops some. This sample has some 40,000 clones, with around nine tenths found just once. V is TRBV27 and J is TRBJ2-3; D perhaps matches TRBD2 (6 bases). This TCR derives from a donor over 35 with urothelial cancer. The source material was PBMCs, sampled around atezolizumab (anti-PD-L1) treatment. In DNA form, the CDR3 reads TGTGCCAGCAGTTTATGGGGGAGGACAGATACGCAGTATTTT. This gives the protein CASSLWGRTDTQYF.